Included here is one T cell receptor (beta chain) sequence, with context. What it recognizes is unknown. The junction and the germline gene differ at one end; a read error may be behind it. These data come from a study of T cells in Graves' hyperthyroidism and ophthalmopathy. General observations from the study: Ophthalmopathy prediction by the model preceded onset by a median about 6 months.

This CDR3 has 17 residues. Germline CDR1 reads SSHAT; CDR2 reads FNYEAQ (reference sequence). Amplified TCR beta CDR3 regions derived from RNA transcripts. Primed by the HTBI set, a first-round RT-PCR was run on the TCR CDR3. TCRdb reanalysed the multiplex PCR reads using MiXCR and keeps one entry per CDR3 protein. The table shows hundreds of thousands of distinct CDR3 sequences, with 14% occurring only once. Disease duration was under 3 months in the ophthalmopathy patients, who also had a Clinical Activity Score of at least 3 and a NOSPECS grade of at least 4. In making diagnoses, clinical symptoms, serum thyroxine and TRAb, thyroid ultrasound and orbital computed tomography were all used. Fresh peripheral blood, around 11 ml of it, supplied the PBMCs.

The clonotype originates from a woman aged 45-59 years with Graves' ophthalmopathy. V and J are TRBV7-7 and TRBJ2-1, with D possibly being TRBD2 (5 bases). Sequencing used blood. Here the CDR3 reads CASSLLSGGSSYNEQFF. The DNA for the CDR3 is TGTGCTAGCAGCTTACTCTCTGGCGGGTCCTCCTACAATGAGCAGTTCTTC.